The 14 T cell receptor beta chains in this list originate from one sample, sequenced in a study of cytomegalovirus exposure and HLA in healthy donors. Both 60 Vbeta primers and 13 Jbeta primers went into the PCR. Generated by immunoSEQ multiplex PCR, the TCRdb table keeps only in-frame clones and is missing some. The sample shows about 170,000 clones, roughly 80% of them seen only once. Sample: PBMCs. The origin of the receptors is a female donor in good health and CMV-seronegative.

This sequence joins TRBV28 and TRBJ2-3, with no clear D. The CDR3 covers 15 residues. The V gene's germline CDR1 is MDHEN and CDR2 SYDVKM. The ends were cut back, 2 bases at V and 2 bases at J, with 11 bases in the middle. CDR3 sequence (DNA): TGTGCCAGCAGTTTAACTTTGGGCCCCACAGATACGCAGTATTTT. It specifies CASSLTLGPTDTQYF.

J is TRBJ2-7 and V is TRBV29-1; TRBD1 matches 7 bases. Germline V CDR1 and CDR2: SQVTM, ANQGSEA. V shed 7 bases, J shed 0 bases, and the junction held 3 bases outside the gene matches. This CDR3 has 12 amino acids. CDR3 loop: CSAYRGSYEQYF. The CDR3 DNA sequence: TGCAGCGCATACAGGGGCTCCTACGAGCAGTACTTC.

V and J are TRBV6-5 and TRBJ1-4, with no clear D. This CDR3 region has 11 residues. Germline V gene lookup returns CDR1 MNHEY and CDR2 SVGAGI. Deletions cut 5 bases from V and 7 bases from J, with 5 bases between. The CDR3 loop reads CASSILEKLFF. The DNA of the CDR3 is TGTGCCAGCAGTATCCTTGAAAAACTGTTTTTT.

The rearrangement joins TRBV19 to TRBJ1-1; D remains unclear. The germline V and J ends were trimmed by 2 bases and 0 bases, with 4 bases remaining between them. This CDR3 region has 13 residues. The V gene's germline CDR1 is LNHDA and CDR2 SQIVND (reference sequence). CDR3 coding DNA: TGTGCCAGTAGTATAAACATGAACACTGAAGCTTTCTTT. Amino acid sequence: CASSINMNTEAFF. Full variable domain (remainder filled in from reference TRBV19 and TRBJ1-1): DGGITQSPKYLFRKEGQNVTLSCEQNLNHDAMYWYRQDPGQGLRLIYYSQIVNDFQKGDIAEGYSVSREKKESFPLTVTSAQKNPTAFYLCASSINMNTEAFFGQGTRLTVV.

This clone has just one count. The chain links TRBV19 to TRBJ1-1, with 10 bases identical to TRBD1. This CDR3 is built from 15 residues. The junction had 6 bases not matched to a gene; V was cut back by 3 bases and J by 5 bases. The germline V gene has CDR1 LNHDA and CDR2 SQIVND (reference sequence). CDR3 DNA sequence: TGTGCCAGTAGTATGTCAGGACAGGGGGTGACTGAAGCTTTCTTT. It encodes CASSMSGQGVTEAFF.

The genes are TRBV5-1 and TRBJ2-7; TRBD1 matches 7 bases. Germline CDR1 is SGHRS and CDR2 is YFSETQ. The length of the CDR3 is 14 residues. The ends lost 6 bases at V and 5 bases at J; junction bases unmatched: 11. The CDR3 DNA follows: TGCGCCAGCACCGGGTCGGTAGGGGGCGACGAGCAGTACTTC. Residues: CASTGSVGGDEQYF.

This clone was counted once. The chain employs TRBV5-4 and TRBJ1-5; D is possibly TRBD1 (6 bases). V was trimmed by 4 bases and J by 2 bases, leaving 13 bases between them. This CDR3 has 15 residues. Germline V gene sequence: CDR1 SGHNT, CDR2 YYREEE (reference sequence). The CDR3 spells CASSPGGGGNQPQHF. The CDR3 nucleotides are TGTGCCAGCAGCCCGGGGGGGGGCGGCAATCAGCCCCAGCATTTT.

CDR3 loop: CASYSRASGSTGTQYF. CDR3 nucleotides: TGTGCCAGCTACAGTAGGGCTAGCGGGAGTACGGGGACCCAGTACTTC. The rearrangement joins TRBV6-6 to TRBJ2-5, with 10 nucleotides matching TRBD2. Trimming cost V 8 bases and J 7 bases; bases outside gene matches: 16. Germline CDR1 reads MNHNY; CDR2 reads SVGAGI (reference sequence). CDR3 length equals 16 residues.

The chain uses TRBV7-2 and TRBJ1-6; 7 nucleotides align to TRBD1. V was pared by 1 base and J by 6 bases, with 3 bases of the junction left unmatched. Germline V gives CDR1 SGHTA, CDR2 FQGNSA. This CDR3 comprises 15 residues. The CDR3 sequence is CASSLGGTANSPLHF. The CDR3 DNA sequence: TGTGCCAGCAGCTTAGGGGGGACAGCTAATTCACCCCTCCACTTT.

The chain is built from TRBV4-3 and TRBJ2-5; weak D call: TRBD1 (6 bases). V lost 4 bases and J 5 bases, leaving 17 bases between the germline ends. The germline V gene encodes CDR1 LGHNA and CDR2 YSLEER. This CDR3 contains 15 residues. The CDR3 sequence: CASSRKGVRGETQYF. The CDR3 region has the DNA TGCGCCAGCAGCCGCAAGGGGGTCCGAGGGGAGACCCAGTACTTC.

The chain carries TRBV5-1 and TRBJ2-2, with D perhaps TRBD2 (6 bases). The V end was cut by 1 base, the J end by 1 base, with 8 bases between. Germline CDR1 reads SGHRS; CDR2 reads YFSETQ. The CDR3 runs 15 residues. CDR3 loop: CASSLTGRNTGELFF. The CDR3 DNA sequence: TGCGCCAGCAGCTTGACCGGGAGGAACACCGGGGAGCTGTTTTTT.

The chain has TRBV29-1 and TRBJ1-4; 9 bases fit TRBD1. Germline lookup yields CDR1 SQVTM and CDR2 ANQGSEA. V lost 6 bases and J lost 5; bases outside the gene matches: 4. The CDR3 covers 13 residues. CDR3 loop: CSVAGTGNEKLFF. In DNA form, the CDR3 reads TGCAGCGTAGCCGGGACAGGGAATGAAAAACTGTTTTTT.

The chain joins TRBV29-1 to TRBJ2-5, with TRBD2 as a possible D gene (6 bases). CDR1 is SQVTM, CDR2 ANQGSEA, per germline. This CDR3 spans 14 amino acids. V lost 5 bases, J lost 3 bases, and 16 bases lay in between. The chain's CDR3 is CSVPRDLREETQYF. The DNA for the CDR3 is TGCAGCGTTCCGAGGGACTTGAGGGAAGAGACCCAGTACTTC.

The CDR3 DNA sequence: TGTGCCAGCAGCTTGGGGACAGGGGAAGGGTCCTACGAGCAGTACTTC. It is translated as CASSLGTGEGSYEQYF. The gene calls are TRBV5-8 and TRBJ2-7; TRBD1 aligns across 9 bases. With 0 bases clipped from V and 1 base from J, the junction kept 5 bases outside the gene matches. The CDR3 is 16 amino acids. Germline V gene sequence: CDR1 SGHTS, CDR2 YDEGEE. Variable domain in full (rest from reference TRBV5-8 and TRBJ2-7): EAGVTQSPTHLIKTRGQQATLRCSPISGHTSVYWYQQALGLGLQFLLWYDEGEERNRGNFPPRFSGRQFPNYSSELNVNALELEDSALYLCASSLGTGEGSYEQYFGPGTRLTVT.